Each of the 32 T cell receptor beta chains below was sequenced from the same sample in a study of T cells in Graves' hyperthyroidism and ophthalmopathy. RNA transcripts yielded amplified TCR beta CDR3 regions. The study used the HTBI primer set for a first-round RT-PCR of the TCR CDR3. TCRdb processed the multiplex PCR reads anew with MiXCR; each CDR3 protein has one entry. The sample contains about 290,000 distinct CDR3 sequences, about 15% of which appear only once. Source material: blood. These TCRs come from a woman in her 50s with Graves' hyperthyroidism that later progressed to Graves' ophthalmopathy.

This clonotype was found many times. J is TRBJ2-7 and V is TRBV20-1; 8 bases align to TRBD2. The germline V gene has CDR1 DFQATT and CDR2 SNEGSKA (reference sequence). Losses at the gene ends were 5 bases for V and 6 bases for J; bases not matched to a gene: 15. The CDR3 consists of 15 residues. This CDR3 is CSAAGVAGSQGEQYF. The CDR3 DNA reads TGCAGTGCTGCGGGGGTAGCGGGAAGCCAGGGCGAGCAGTACTTC.

This clonotype was detected many times. The chain's CDR3 is CASLGLDTQYF. The CDR3 DNA sequence: TGTGCCAGCTTGGGTTTAGATACGCAGTATTTT. The chain employs TRBV2 and TRBJ2-3; D is undetermined. Germline assignment: CDR1 SNHLY and CDR2 FYNNEI. The CDR3 is 11 amino acids. Trimming left V 8 bases short and J 5 bases short, with 8 bases between.

In its sample, this clonotype was seen many times. The chain has TRBV3-1 and TRBJ1-1; TRBD1 might be the D (5 bases). Germline V gene sequence: CDR1 LGHDT, CDR2 YNNKEL (reference sequence). V was clipped by 4 bases and J by 4 bases, with 16 bases between them. The CDR3 consists of 15 residues. CDR3 nucleotides: TGTGCCAGCAGCCTTCGGCAGGGAGAAGGCACTGAAGCTTTCTTT. It yields the protein CASSLRQGEGTEAFF.

The chain has TRBV19 and TRBJ2-1; 8 nucleotides line up with TRBD2. The CDR3 has 15 amino acids. CDR1 and CDR2 from the germline V gene are LNHDA and SQIVND (reference sequence). The V gene end was trimmed by 7 bases and the J gene end by 9 bases; junction bases not matched to a gene: 14. CDR3 nucleotides: TGTGCCAGTACCACGTCCCACGTAGCGGGGACTGAGCAGTTCTTC. Translated, it gives CASTTSHVAGTEQFF.

This clonotype came up many times. The V gene is TRBV2, the J gene TRBJ2-7; TRBD2 is a possible D gene (6 bases). The germline CDR1 and CDR2 sequences are SNHLY and FYNNEI. Trimming removed 8 bases from V and 6 bases from J, with 20 bases in between. The CDR3 has 14 residues. The CDR3 reads CASRARNHGGEQYF. The DNA for the CDR3 is TGTGCCAGCCGAGCTCGGAACCACGGGGGCGAGCAGTACTTC.

This clonotype was counted ten times or more. The genes are TRBV20-1 and TRBJ2-1; D perhaps matches TRBD2 (6 bases). CDR3 length equals 14 residues. Trimming shortened V by 5 bases and J by 8 bases, and 19 bases separated the two germline ends. Per the germline V gene, CDR1 is DFQATT and CDR2 is SNEGSKA (reference sequence). CDR3 sequence (DNA): TGCAGTGCTCACCGACTAGAGATGGGCGATGAGCAGTTCTTC. The encoded protein is CSAHRLEMGDEQFF.

Only a few counts were recorded for this clonotype. The chain combines TRBV5-5 with TRBJ2-3; D call uncertain. Germline assignment: CDR1 SGHKS and CDR2 YYEKEE (reference sequence). V was trimmed by 1 base and J by 0 bases, leaving 12 bases between them. The CDR3 consists of 16 residues. CDR3 sequence reads: CASSLFGQISTDTQYF. DNA for the CDR3: TGTGCCAGCAGCTTGTTTGGGCAAATTAGCACAGATACGCAGTATTTT.

This clonotype was observed at least ten times. CDR3 protein: CASSEGRLAGGEQYF. Written as DNA, the CDR3 is TGTGCCAGCAGCGAGGGGAGACTAGCGGGTGGCGAGCAGTACTTC. The rearrangement links TRBV9 to TRBJ2-7, with 10 positions matching TRBD2. Germline V gives CDR1 SGDLS, CDR2 YYNGEE. V was clipped by 3 bases and J by 6 bases; unmatched bases: 9. The CDR3 consists of 15 residues.

Comments on this clonotype: A much larger clonotype is one base distant, so this may be a read error. The chain recombines TRBV6-5 with TRBJ2-5; TRBD2 might be the D (5 bases). CDR1 and CDR2 from the germline V gene are MNHEY and SVGAGI. V was pared by 2 bases and J by 9 bases, with 13 bases between. The CDR3 length is 13 residues. The CDR3 loop is CASSYGGLEAQYF. The CDR3 nucleotides are TGTGCCAGCAGTTACGGCGGTTTGGAGGCCCAGTACTTC.

This clonotype has more than one count but fewer than ten. Here the CDR3 reads CASSQTVAGDTQYF. The DNA for the CDR3 is TGTGCCAGCAGCCAAACGGTAGCGGGAGATACGCAGTATTTT. This chain uses TRBV4-2 with TRBJ2-3; 7 nucleotides agree with TRBD2. The CDR3 loop spans 14 amino acids. Germline trimming cut 2 bases from V and 5 bases from J; bases unmatched to any gene: 4. The germline CDR1 and CDR2 sequences are LGHNA and YNFKEQ.

The table lists this clonotype with a few counts. The chain links TRBV19 to TRBJ2-3, with D maybe TRBD1 (6 bases). Trimming shortened V by 6 bases and J by 1 base, and 14 bases separated the two germline ends. CDR1 LNHDA and CDR2 SQIVND come from the germline V gene (reference sequence). CDR3 length: 15 amino acids. CDR3 sequence reads: CASRKQGPRTDTQYF. CDR3 nucleotide sequence: TGTGCCAGTAGGAAACAGGGACCCCGCACAGATACGCAGTATTTT.

The chain uses TRBV10-3 and TRBJ2-4, with 11 nucleotides matching TRBD1. Trimming at V came to 0 bases and at J to 3 bases, leaving 7 bases not matched to a gene. Germline-derived CDR1 and CDR2 are ENHRY and SYGVKD. The CDR3 totals 18 residues. As DNA, the CDR3 is TGTGCCATCAGTGAGTCGATTCCGGGACAGGGGGGCAAAAACATTCAGTACTTC. It translates to CAISESIPGQGGKNIQYF.

This clonotype was recorded at least ten times. The chain links TRBV20-1 to TRBJ1-5; D perhaps matches TRBD1 (6 bases). CDR1 is DFQATT, CDR2 SNEGSKA, per germline (reference sequence). Trimming pared 3 bases from V and 5 bases from J, leaving 17 bases between. This CDR3 is 15 amino acids long. This CDR3 reads CSARATGRQYQPQHF. For the CDR3, the DNA is TGCAGTGCTAGGGCTACAGGGAGACAGTATCAGCCCCAGCATTTT.

Note on this clonotype: The junction departs from germline at one end; a sequencing error may be responsible. This chain links TRBV5-1 with TRBJ2-1; 7 nucleotides line up with TRBD1. CDR1 is SGHRS and CDR2 is YFSETQ in the germline V gene. The CDR3 totals 15 residues. The DNA for the CDR3 is TGTGCCAGCAGCTCCGGGACAGAGAGGTTCGATGAGCAGTTCTTC. Protein: CASSSGTERFDEQFF. The whole variable domain, remainder taken from reference TRBV5-1 and TRBJ2-1, is KAGVTQTPRYLIKTRGQQVTLSCSPISGHRSVSWYQQTPGQGLQFLFEYFSETQRNKGNFPGRFSGRQFSNSRSEMNVSTLELGDSALYLCASSSGTERFDEQFFGPGTRLTVL.

This clonotype showed up just a few times. This sequence joins TRBV9 and TRBJ1-2; D unclear. This CDR3 region has 15 residues. Per the germline V gene, CDR1 is SGDLS and CDR2 is YYNGEE. Between the trimmed V and J ends, which lost 4 bases and 10 bases, there was a span of 23 bases. CDR3 in DNA: TGTGCCAGCAGCAAAGGAAGGACGGAGACCTCCGCCTACACCTTC. This translates into CASSKGRTETSAYTF.

Ten or more counts support this clonotype. This chain joins TRBV7-3 and TRBJ2-1; no firm D call. The germline V and J ends were trimmed by 5 bases and 6 bases, with 11 bases remaining between them. From germline, CDR1 is SGHTA and CDR2 FQGTGA. The CDR3 length is 13 residues. The CDR3 DNA reads as TGTGCCAGCAGCCAGGTAGTACCCAATGAGCAGTTCTTC. Amino acid sequence: CASSQVVPNEQFF.

This clonotype was counted between two and nine times. V and J are TRBV3-1 and TRBJ2-7; D gene uncertain. This CDR3 spans 15 amino acids. Per the germline V gene, CDR1 is LGHDT and CDR2 is YNNKEL (reference sequence). V dropped 0 bases and J dropped 5 bases, with 14 bases sitting between them. The CDR3 spells CASSQERVLVHEQYF. DNA for the CDR3: TGTGCCAGCAGCCAAGAACGGGTACTTGTCCACGAGCAGTACTTC.

In regard to this clonotype: This clone may be a read error of a much larger clone one base away. CDR3 in amino acids: CAWSVGQTINEKLFF. The DNA for the CDR3 is TGTGCCTGGAGTGTGGGACAGACTATTAATGAAAAACTGTTTTTT. The chain recombines TRBV30 with TRBJ1-4; 7 positions agree with TRBD1. This CDR3 has 15 amino acids. Germline V gene data show CDR1 as GTSNPN and CDR2 as SVGIG (reference sequence). The junction had 5 bases not matched to a gene; V was cut back by 0 bases and J by 4 bases. Complete variable domain (other parts from reference TRBV30 and TRBJ1-4): SQTIHQWPATLVQPVGSPLSLECTVEGTSNPNLYWYRQAAGRGLQLLFYSVGIGQISSEVPQNLSASRPQDRQFILSSKKLLLSDSGFYLCAWSVGQTINEKLFFGSGTQLSVL.

This clonotype occurred many times. The V gene is TRBV6-2 or TRBV6-3, the J gene TRBJ2-3; 8 nucleotides align to TRBD2. Trimming took 2 bases from V and 7 from J; bases not matched to a gene: 5. This CDR3 is built from 14 residues. The V gene's germline CDR1 is MNHEY and CDR2 SVGEGT. As DNA, the CDR3 is TGTGCCAGCAGTTACGAAACTAGCGGAAATACGCAGTATTTT. It specifies CASSYETSGNTQYF.

The chain carries TRBV14 and TRBJ2-5, with 9 bases lining up with TRBD1. V trimming: 5 bases; J trimming: 5 bases; junction bases outside the gene matches: 6. This CDR3 is 14 amino acids long. Germline loops: CDR1 SGHDN, CDR2 FVKESK. CDR3 sequence reads: CASSLRQGGETQYF. DNA for the CDR3: TGTGCCAGCAGCTTAAGACAGGGGGGCGAGACCCAGTACTTC.

The chain links TRBV6-1 to TRBJ1-1, with 7 positions matching TRBD1. The CDR3 loop spans 15 amino acids. The germline V gene encodes CDR1 MNHNS and CDR2 SASEGT. After removal of 5 bases from V and 3 bases from J, the junction contained 9 bases not matched to a gene. CDR3 sequence (DNA): TGTGCCAGCAGTCCCGACAGGGCGGTTGACACTGAAGCTTTCTTT. This gives the protein CASSPDRAVDTEAFF.

At least ten counts were recorded for this clonotype. The CDR3 DNA sequence: TGTGCCAGCAGTGAAAAGGGCATACAAGATCAGCCCCAGCATTTT. It translates to CASSEKGIQDQPQHF. The rearrangement links TRBV2 to TRBJ1-5; D not certain. With 2 bases removed from V and 5 bases from J, the gap between germline ends came to 13 bases. CDR1 SNHLY and CDR2 FYNNEI come from the germline V gene. The length of the CDR3 is 15 residues.

This clonotype was seen only once. This chain links TRBV2 with TRBJ2-3; D ambiguous. The CDR3 totals 15 residues. Germline V gene sequence: CDR1 SNHLY, CDR2 FYNNEI. V gave up 8 bases and J gave up 0 bases, with 15 bases separating them. CDR3 loop: CASESFQTSTDTQYF. The DNA for the CDR3 is TGTGCCAGCGAGAGTTTCCAAACTAGCACAGATACGCAGTATTTT.

This clonotype was detected a few times. The rearrangement links TRBV12-5 to TRBJ2-1, with D perhaps TRBD2 (7 bases). The CDR3 runs 14 residues. Trimming took 1 base from V and 8 from J, leaving 12 bases between them. Germline CDR1 is LGHNT and CDR2 is FRNRAP. This CDR3 is CASGLDRGGDEQFF. CDR3 nucleotides: TGTGCTAGTGGTTTGGATAGGGGGGGAGATGAGCAGTTCTTC.

In this sample, this clonotype turned up many times. This chain joins TRBV28 and TRBJ1-1; a weak D match, TRBD1 (5 bases). Germline CDR1 is MDHEN and CDR2 is SYDVKM. V was pared by 6 bases and J by 5 bases, with 7 bases between. The CDR3 covers 11 residues. The CDR3 protein is CASRRQTEAFF. DNA of the CDR3: TGTGCCAGCAGACGACAGACTGAAGCTTTCTTT.

Concerning this clonotype: A single base separates this from a much larger clone, so it may be a read error. In DNA, the CDR3 is TGTGCCAGCAGTGATCCGTCTGTTTCCTACACAGATACGCAGTATTTT. Its translation: CASSDPSVSYTDTQYF. This chain uses TRBV28 with TRBJ2-3; D remains ambiguous. The length of the CDR3 is 16 residues. Per germline, CDR1 MDHEN and CDR2 SYDVKM. Trimming left V 5 bases short and J 2 bases short, with 17 bases between. Combining the CDR3 with reference TRBV28 and TRBJ2-3 gives the whole variable domain DVKVTQSSRYLVKRTGEKVFLECVQDMDHENMFWYRQDPGLGLRLIYFSYDVKMKEKGDIPEGYSVSREKKERFSLILESASTNQTSMYLCASSDPSVSYTDTQYFGPGTRLTVL.

This clonotype was detected many times. This chain links TRBV4-2 with TRBJ1-5; the D is unclear. From germline, CDR1 is LGHNA and CDR2 YNFKEQ. Trimming shortened V by 2 bases and J by 3 bases, and 17 bases separated the two germline ends. CDR3 size: 17 residues. The chain's CDR3 is CASSQRAERAPNQPQHF. The CDR3 region has the DNA TGTGCCAGCAGCCAACGGGCCGAGAGGGCCCCCAATCAGCCCCAGCATTTT.

This clonotype was recorded many times. V is TRBV5-1 and J is TRBJ1-1, with a weak D call TRBD1 (5 bases). CDR1 SGHRS and CDR2 YFSETQ come from the germline V gene. The ends were cut back, 8 bases at V and 6 bases at J, with 17 bases in the middle. This CDR3 is 13 amino acids long. CDR3 nucleotides: TGCGCCAGTATGCTGGAGGTAGGGGCTGAAGCTTTCTTT. Its protein product is CASMLEVGAEAFF.

This clonotype was seen many times. The chain joins TRBV11-2 to TRBJ2-3; D remains ambiguous. The germline gives CDR1 SGHAT, CDR2 FQNNGV. This CDR3 has 13 residues. V was pared by 10 bases and J by 0 bases, with 11 bases between. This chain's CDR3 is CATTSTSTDTQYF. In DNA form, the CDR3 reads TGTGCCACCACTTCGACTAGCACAGATACGCAGTATTTT.

This rearrangement joins TRBV18 to TRBJ2-7, with D possibly being TRBD1 (6 bases). CDR3 size: 14 residues. Germline V CDR1 and CDR2: KGHSH, LQKENI. Trimming removed 0 bases from V and 7 bases from J, with 13 bases in between. CDR3 nucleotides: TGTGCCAGCTCACCACCGGGCAGGGGCGGGGAGCAGTACTTC. It yields the protein CASSPPGRGGEQYF.

Many counts were recorded for this clonotype. V is TRBV24-1 and J is TRBJ2-3; TRBD2 is a possible D gene (6 bases). The germline CDR1 and CDR2 sequences are KGHDR and SFDVKD. V shed 8 bases and J shed 1 base, with 24 bases lying between them. This CDR3 has 18 residues. CDR3 protein: CATTGTELPTSRTDTQYF. As DNA, the CDR3 is TGTGCCACCACGGGGACTGAACTACCTACTAGCCGCACAGATACGCAGTATTTT.

V is TRBV9 and J is TRBJ2-2, with a tentative D call TRBD1 (5 bases). Trimming cost V 0 bases and J 4 bases, with 10 bases left between them. The CDR3 consists of 15 residues. Germline lookup yields CDR1 SGDLS and CDR2 YYNGEE. The CDR3 DNA reads as TGTGCCAGCAGCGTAGGACAGATTAGCACCGGGGAGCTGTTTTTT. Protein: CASSVGQISTGELFF.